This T cell receptor (beta chain) was identified in a study of cytomegalovirus exposure and HLA in healthy donors. The study, taken as a whole, reports: Roughly uniform depth of sequencing across donors was assumed in presence/absence analyses. In vitro assays verified that three CMV-associated chains recognized CMV antigens specifically. Equally common other TCR beta chains were less clonally expanded than HLA-associated ones, a later analysis found. In a later analysis, V- and J-gene trimming of beta chains associated with a DCLRE1C missense variant, replicated independently.

The ends lost 2 bases at V and 0 bases at J; junction bases unmatched: 10. The CDR3 contains 18 residues. The germline V gene encodes CDR1 SGHDT and CDR2 YYEEEE. A multiplex PCR was run with 60 Vbeta primers and 13 Jbeta primers. Assay used: immunoSEQ multiplex PCR; TCRdb lists only in-frame clones, some missing. The sample has some 130,000 clones; about 80% are singletons. In the case of this clone: Its antigen is currently unknown.

Material for sequencing was PBMCs. The TCR sequence derives from a man between 25 and 39 years old in good health and CMV-seronegative. V and J are TRBV5-6 and TRBJ2-3; 9 bases are a match to TRBD1. The CDR3 reads CASSLPLGGTGSTDTQYF. The CDR3 DNA reads TGTGCCAGCAGCTTACCTCTAGGGGGGACAGGGAGCACAGATACGCAGTATTTT.